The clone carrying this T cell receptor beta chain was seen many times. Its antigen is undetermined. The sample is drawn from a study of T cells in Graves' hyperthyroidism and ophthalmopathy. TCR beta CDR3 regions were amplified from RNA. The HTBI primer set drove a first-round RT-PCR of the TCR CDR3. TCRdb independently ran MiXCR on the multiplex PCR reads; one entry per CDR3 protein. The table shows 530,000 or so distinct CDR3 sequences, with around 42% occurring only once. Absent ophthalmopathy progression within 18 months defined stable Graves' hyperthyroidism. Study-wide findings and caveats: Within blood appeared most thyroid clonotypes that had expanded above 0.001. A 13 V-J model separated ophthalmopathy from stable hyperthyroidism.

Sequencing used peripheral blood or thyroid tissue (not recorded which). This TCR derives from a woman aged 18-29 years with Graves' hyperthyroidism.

Here the CDR3 DNA reads TGTGCCAGCAGCCCTGGGGACAGCCTGGGGGAAAAACTGTTTTTT. Protein sequence: CASSPGDSLGEKLFF. The chain links TRBV7-6 to TRBJ1-4; 7 positions agree with TRBD1. The germline V gene has CDR1 SGHVS and CDR2 FNYEAQ. The V gene end was trimmed by 5 bases and the J gene end by 8 bases; junction bases not matched to a gene: 11. This CDR3 comprises 15 residues.